The rows below give T cell receptor beta chains drawn from one sample of a study of vaccination and CD4 T cells after COVID-19. These receptors' targets are unknown. TCRdb redid the calling of the PCR reads with MiXCR, one entry per CDR3 protein. The sample lists about 7,400 distinct CDR3 sequences, 55% to 65% occurring once. The sample was CD4+ T cells from blood, cultured in vitro. These receptors were taken from a human donor who had recovered from COVID-19. The CDR3 runs from the conserved cysteine through the conserved F or W.

TRBV6-1	TRBJ1-1	CASRMDRGGTEAFF
TRBV20-1	TRBJ2-7	CSASGGSFYEQYF
TRBV28	TRBJ1-2	CASSRTGAYGYTF
TRBV5-1	TRBJ1-1	CASSFFLNTEAFF
TRBV20-1	TRBJ2-6	CSAGGRYSGANVLTF
TRBV20-1	TRBJ2-5	CSAIPWETQYF
TRBV20-1	TRBJ2-7	CSVSTVLTYEQYF
TRBV5-1	TRBJ1-2	CASSLVASYGYTF
TRBV20-1	TRBJ2-1	CSARDETSGYNEQFF
TRBV29-1	TRBJ1-2	CSVKRQGFYGYTF
TRBV11-3	TRBJ2-5	CASSVVAEEQETQYF
TRBV19	TRBJ1-1	CASSTDRGSAFF
TRBV6-1	TRBJ2-7	CASNLVQGSYEQYF
TRBV20-1	TRBJ1-6	CSAAQWREPLHF
TRBV27	TRBJ1-6	CASSPGQPPSLHF
TRBV10-3	TRBJ2-3	CAISEYRGGDTQYF
TRBV12-1	TRBJ1-1	CASSFQTRGGTEAFF
TRBV28	TRBJ1-6	CALRDSYNSPLHF
TRBV7-2	TRBJ2-7	CASSFDRGRTDEQYF
TRBV7-3	TRBJ1-2	CASPPGDSNYGYTF
TRBV7-2	TRBJ2-7	CASSLDRSSYEQYF
TRBV28	TRBJ1-1	CASSSTDRGRTEAFF
TRBV6-1	TRBJ1-1	CASSTRTGNTEAFF
TRBV27	TRBJ1-2	CASSTGDRYYGYTF
TRBV20-1	TRBJ2-3	CSARPDSRGSVQYF
TRBV27	TRBJ1-5	CASSLLGNQPQHF
TRBV18	TRBJ2-3	CASSPPGSYREADTQYF